A selection of T cell receptor beta chains follows, all from one sample in a study of breast tumors, draining lymph nodes, adjacent tissues. TCRdb re-called the multiplex PCR reads with MiXCR, one entry per CDR3 protein. The table lists 60,000 to 65,000 distinct CDR3 sequences, 57% of them singletons. Sequencing was performed on breast tumor tissue. Every receptor here comes from a female donor with breast cancer. Some clones in this sample may be carry-over from other donors' samples. The CDR3 runs from the conserved cysteine through the conserved F or W. Fields, in order: V gene, CDR3 protein.

v_gene: TRBV30; CDR3aa: CAWRGQSSNQPQHF
v_gene: TRBV20-1; CDR3aa: CSAIRGETRSF
v_gene: TRBV19; CDR3aa: CASSQGGQTQYF
v_gene: TRBV14; CDR3aa: CASSLKTGQGPGANVLTF
v_gene: TRBV20-1; CDR3aa: CSARVTADTQYRVQETQYF
v_gene: TRBV20-1; CDR3aa: CSARASGGGETQYF
v_gene: TRBV7-9; CDR3aa: CASSLDFLLEQYF
v_gene: TRBV6-2/TRBV6-3; CDR3aa: CASSPQRESYEQYF
v_gene: TRBV7-2; CDR3aa: CASSSTGGSYEQPQHF
v_gene: TRBV5-5; CDR3aa: CASNLGSVRLNTGELFF
v_gene: TRBV2; CDR3aa: CASRAGTGPYGYTF
v_gene: TRBV5-1; CDR3aa: CASSATGTGNGYTF
v_gene: TRBV24-1; CDR3aa: CATRTSGSYEQFF
v_gene: TRBV19; CDR3aa: CATKQGDYEQYF
v_gene: TRBV20-1; CDR3aa: CSARTSGRGHEQYF
v_gene: TRBV4-3; CDR3aa: CASSLRTSGRKTQYF
v_gene: TRBV7-8; CDR3aa: CASSLGTSLRAPLHF
v_gene: TRBV7-9; CDR3aa: CASSPTGGMKDEAFF
v_gene: TRBV4-1; CDR3aa: CASSQDPPGLAGAYNEQFF
v_gene: TRBV20-1; CDR3aa: CSAHHVQRDGYTF
v_gene: TRBV18; CDR3aa: CASSPAPEYGYTF
v_gene: TRBV7-8; CDR3aa: CASSRTGGPYEQYF
v_gene: TRBV24-1; CDR3aa: CATSDSKGVYNEQFF
v_gene: TRBV5-6; CDR3aa: CASSSRDTGPNERFF
v_gene: TRBV6-1; CDR3aa: CASSVGRGGNQPQHF
v_gene: TRBV20-1; CDR3aa: CSARGRINSPLHF
v_gene: TRBV5-1; CDR3aa: CASSDSLPGNEQFF
v_gene: TRBV2; CDR3aa: CASSDISMGLGEKLFF
v_gene: TRBV19; CDR3aa: CASRASGSIIHEQFF
v_gene: TRBV30; CDR3aa: CAWTARGASGTEAFF
v_gene: TRBV12-3/TRBV12-4; CDR3aa: CASSLGTITGELFF
v_gene: TRBV6-4; CDR3aa: CASKLTGYRNQPQHF
v_gene: TRBV19; CDR3aa: CASSAGQDLGPQHF
v_gene: TRBV7-2; CDR3aa: CASSIPRTSGYTDTQYF
v_gene: TRBV12-3/TRBV12-4; CDR3aa: CACQRGQNTEAFF
v_gene: TRBV14; CDR3aa: CASFCTGTGGYEQYF
v_gene: TRBV7-8; CDR3aa: CASSRQHF
v_gene: TRBV3-2; CDR3aa: CASSQTTGEDEKLFF
v_gene: TRBV2; CDR3aa: CASTVPGANVLTF
v_gene: TRBV7-2; CDR3aa: CASSPGGEPTYEQYF
v_gene: TRBV15; CDR3aa: CATSRRVTDSPLHF
v_gene: TRBV12-3/TRBV12-4; CDR3aa: CASSLNPTGSYEQYF
v_gene: TRBV12-3/TRBV12-4; CDR3aa: CASSKTENYGYTF
v_gene: TRBV20-1; CDR3aa: CSARGSRARAGGEQYF
v_gene: TRBV10-3; CDR3aa: CAISQGDGQAGGYTF
v_gene: TRBV7-9; CDR3aa: CASSRTGATEQYF
v_gene: TRBV19; CDR3aa: CASSVDLRGDYGYTF
v_gene: TRBV7-9; CDR3aa: CAITDRGNTGELFF
v_gene: TRBV2; CDR3aa: CASTQGRANYGYTF
v_gene: TRBV2; CDR3aa: CASSATGTSANNEQFF
v_gene: TRBV6-1; CDR3aa: CASSETRTGELFF
v_gene: TRBV10-3; CDR3aa: CAISDQENSPLHF
v_gene: TRBV29-1; CDR3aa: CSVEVWDRPTDTQYF